These T cell receptor beta chains were read from a single sample in a study of cytomegalovirus exposure and HLA in healthy donors. TCRdb keeps only in-frame clones here, not all; method: immunoSEQ multiplex PCR. The data contain approximately 150,000 clones, around three quarters of them singletons. Sequences were obtained from PBMCs. The source is a woman aged 40-49 years in good health and CMV-seronegative. CDR3s include the opening cysteine and the closing phenylalanine or tryptophan. A D gene is named only where the DNA matches it firmly. The listing skips clone size in some rows; elsewhere it reads once, few, many or a size class.

V,D,J,size,DNA,CDR3
TRBV2,TRBD1,TRBJ1-1,.,TGTGCCAGCAGCCTTCAGGGGGCTTGGGACACTGAAGCTTTCTTT,CASSLQGAWDTEAFF
TRBV28,.,TRBJ1-5,few,TGTGCCAGCAGTCCCCTCTCTTTAAATCAGCCCCAGCATTTT,CASSPLSLNQPQHF
TRBV5-1,.,TRBJ2-1,.,TGCGCCAGCAGCTTGGTTCAGTCCCCTTGGAATGAGCAGTTCTTC,CASSLVQSPWNEQFF
TRBV2,.,TRBJ1-3,few,TGTGCCAGCAGTGAATTCCGTAACTCTGGAAACACCATATATTTT,CASSEFRNSGNTIYF
TRBV5-1,TRBD1,TRBJ2-7,.,TGCGCCAGCAGCACAACAGGGGAATGGTACGAGCAGTACTTC,CASSTTGEWYEQYF
TRBV9,TRBD1,TRBJ2-2,.,TGTGCCAGCAGCGCGGGACAGGGGAGGAGCGGGGAGCTGTTTTTT,CASSAGQGRSGELFF
TRBV29-1,TRBD1,TRBJ1-2,.,TGCAGCGCTGGGGGGGCCGACAGGGGAGGCTATGGCTACACCTTC,CSAGGADRGGYGYTF
TRBV5-1,.,TRBJ2-5,.,TGCGCCAGCAGCTTGTTAAGCGGCCAAGAGACCCAGTACTTC,CASSLLSGQETQYF
TRBV18,TRBD1,TRBJ2-7,.,TGTGCCAGCTCACCATTCCATGGGACAGGGGCCTACGAGCAGTACTTC,CASSPFHGTGAYEQYF
TRBV7-3,TRBD1,TRBJ1-3,.,TGTGCCAGCAGCTTACCTCACGACAGGGCCTCCTCTGGAAACACCATATATTTT,CASSLPHDRASSGNTIYF
TRBV5-1,TRBD1,TRBJ1-2,.,TGCGCCAGCAGCTTGGGACAGGGGAACTATGGCTACACCTTC,CASSLGQGNYGYTF
TRBV4-2,TRBD1,TRBJ2-7,.,TGTGCCAGCAGCCAAGGACAGGGGAGCGAGCAGTACTTC,CASSQGQGSEQYF
TRBV28,.,TRBJ1-5,.,TGTGCCAGCAGTTTATCGATCAGTTGGCCCCAGCATTTT,CASSLSISWPQHF